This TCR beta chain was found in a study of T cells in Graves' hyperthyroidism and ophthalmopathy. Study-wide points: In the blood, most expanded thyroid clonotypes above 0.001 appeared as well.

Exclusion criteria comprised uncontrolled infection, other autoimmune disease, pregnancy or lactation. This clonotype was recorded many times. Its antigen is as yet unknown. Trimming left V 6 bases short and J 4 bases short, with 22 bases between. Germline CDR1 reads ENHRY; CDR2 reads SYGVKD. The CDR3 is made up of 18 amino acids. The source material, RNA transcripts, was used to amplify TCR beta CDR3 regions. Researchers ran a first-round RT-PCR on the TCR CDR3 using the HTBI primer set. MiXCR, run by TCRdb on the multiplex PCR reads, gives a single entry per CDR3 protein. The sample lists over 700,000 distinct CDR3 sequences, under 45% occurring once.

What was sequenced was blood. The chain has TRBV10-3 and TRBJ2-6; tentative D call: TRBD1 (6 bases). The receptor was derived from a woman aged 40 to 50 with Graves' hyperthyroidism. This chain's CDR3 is CAIRGAGDSLAGANVLTF. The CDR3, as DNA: TGTGCCATCAGGGGCGCAGGGGATTCTCTGGCCGGGGCCAACGTCCTGACTTTC.